The subject of this entry is one TCR beta chain. This sample stems from a study of T cell changes during pregnancy in multiple sclerosis. Method: immunoSEQ multiplex PCR; TCRdb's copy keeps in-frame clones and lacks some. The data hold tens of thousands of clones, with over 80% observed a single time. Germline CDR1 reads SGHTA; CDR2 reads FQGTGA. The CDR3 totals 16 residues. The J segment lost 2 bases and the V segment lost 0 bases, leaving 2 bases of the junction unmatched. The sequenced sample was peripheral blood, obtained in the third trimester of pregnancy. The J gene is TRBJ2-3, the V gene TRBV7-3, with 10 nucleotides matching TRBD2. The TCR originated in a female donor in good health, enrolled as a control in a pregnancy study. The CDR3 DNA is TGTGCCAGCAGCTTAACCAGCGGGAGGGCCACAGATACGCAGTATTTT. Its translation is CASSLTSGRATDTQYF.